A single T cell receptor beta chain is shown here with its context. Its antigen is still unknown. The CDR3 loop spans 16 amino acids. V gave up 5 bases and J gave up 8 bases; unmatched junction bases: 10. Germline CDR1 and CDR2: SEHNR and FQNEAQ (reference sequence). Generated by immunoSEQ multiplex PCR, the TCRdb table keeps only in-frame clones and is missing some. The sample comprises 130,000 or so clones, around nine tenths of which are singletons, and 1.5% to 2% rests with the top ten. The data stem from a study of T cell responses to AZD1222 COVID-19 vaccine. Points from the study as a whole: Donors, mostly white British, included more females; clonal diversity was possibly underestimated.

The chain is built from TRBV7-9 and TRBJ1-4, with TRBD1 matching 11 bases. This clonotype was sampled from an adult in good health. This sample comprised peripheral blood, obtained on day 0 of AZD1222 vaccination. CDR3: CASSEGTGGKREKLFF. DNA of the CDR3: TGTGCCAGCAGCGAAGGGACAGGGGGAAAAAGGGAAAAACTGTTTTTT.